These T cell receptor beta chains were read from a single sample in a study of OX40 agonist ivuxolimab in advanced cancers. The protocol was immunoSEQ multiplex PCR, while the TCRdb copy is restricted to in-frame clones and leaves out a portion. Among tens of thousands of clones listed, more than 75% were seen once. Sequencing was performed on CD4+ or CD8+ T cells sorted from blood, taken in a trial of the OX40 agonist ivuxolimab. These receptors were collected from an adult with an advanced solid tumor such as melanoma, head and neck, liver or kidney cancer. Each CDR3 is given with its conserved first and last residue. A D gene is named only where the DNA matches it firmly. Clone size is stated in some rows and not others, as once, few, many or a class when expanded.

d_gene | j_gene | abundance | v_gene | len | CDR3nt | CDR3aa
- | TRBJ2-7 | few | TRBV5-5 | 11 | TGTGCCAGCAGCCTCCGGGGAGAGCAGTACTTC | CASSLRGEQYF
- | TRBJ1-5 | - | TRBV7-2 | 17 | TGTGCCAGCAGCTTAAAGTCCGAGGGATATAGCAATCAGCCCCAGCATTTT | CASSLKSEGYSNQPQHF
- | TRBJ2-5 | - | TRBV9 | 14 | TGTGCCAGCAGCGTAGGGATGCAGGGGGAGACCCAGTACTTC | CASSVGMQGETQYF
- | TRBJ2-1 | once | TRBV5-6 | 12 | TGTGCCAGCAGCCTTCCTGAGGGCGCCTTGTTCTTC | CASSLPEGALFF
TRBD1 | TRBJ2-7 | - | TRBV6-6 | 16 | TGTGCCAGCAGTTCGCCCCGGGACAGGGGGATCTACGAGCAGTACTTC | CASSSPRDRGIYEQYF
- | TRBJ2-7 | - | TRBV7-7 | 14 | TGTGCTAGCAGCTTAACGGACAGATCCTACGAGCAGTACTTC | CASSLTDRSYEQYF
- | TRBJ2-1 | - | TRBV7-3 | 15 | TGTGCCAGCAGCCCCCGGGACTCAGCCCACAATGAGCAGTTCTTC | CASSPRDSAHNEQFF
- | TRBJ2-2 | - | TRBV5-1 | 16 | TGCGCCAGCAGCTTGGGCCCAGTGGGGGCCGCCGGGGAGCTGTTTTTT | CASSLGPVGAAGELFF
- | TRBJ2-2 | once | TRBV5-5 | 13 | TGTGCCAGCACCCTAGGTGGCACCGGGGAGCTGTTTTTT | CASTLGGTGELFF
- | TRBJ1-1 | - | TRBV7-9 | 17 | TGTGCCAGCAGCTTACAGGGACGGGGAAAGGTGAACACTGAAGCTTTCTTT | CASSLQGRGKVNTEAFF
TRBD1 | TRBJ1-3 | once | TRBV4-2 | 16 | TGTGCCAGCAGCCTTACGCAGGGGGCTGCGGAGGACACCATATATTTT | CASSLTQGAAEDTIYF
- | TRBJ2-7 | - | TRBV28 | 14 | TGTGCCAGTCTAGAACGGGCGAGCTCCTACGAGCAGTACTTC | CASLERASSYEQYF
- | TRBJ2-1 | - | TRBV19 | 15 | TGTGCCAGTAGGGACGACAGCCTAAACTACAATGAGCAGTTCTTC | CASRDDSLNYNEQFF
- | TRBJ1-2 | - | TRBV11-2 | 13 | TGTGCCAGCAGCTTAGATGGGATCTATGGCTACACCTTC | CASSLDGIYGYTF
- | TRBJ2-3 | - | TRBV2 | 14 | TGTGCCAGCACCGTAAGTGGGGGCACAGATACGCAGTATTTT | CASTVSGGTDTQYF
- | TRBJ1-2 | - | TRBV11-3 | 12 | TGTGCCAGCAGCTTGACAGGATATGGCTACACCTTC | CASSLTGYGYTF
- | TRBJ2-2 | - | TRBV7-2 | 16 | TGTGCCAGCAGCTTAGTGGGAGGACAGCCTCCCGGGGAGCTGTTTTTT | CASSLVGGQPPGELFF
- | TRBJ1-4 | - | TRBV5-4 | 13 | TGTGCCAGCAGCGCAGGGGAAAGGGAAAAACTGTTTTTT | CASSAGEREKLFF
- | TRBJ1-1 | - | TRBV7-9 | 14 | TGTGCCAGCAGCTTAGTTGGGAGGAACACTGAAGCTTTCTTT | CASSLVGRNTEAFF
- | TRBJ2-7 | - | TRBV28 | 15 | TGTGCCAGCAGTTTAGGTAGCCCGATTTCCTACGAGCAGTACTTC | CASSLGSPISYEQYF
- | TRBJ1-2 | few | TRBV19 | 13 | TGTGCCAGTAGGGATACGGGTAACTATGGCTACACCTTC | CASRDTGNYGYTF
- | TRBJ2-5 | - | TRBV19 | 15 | TGTGCCAGTCGTGTGACTTTGGACAGTCTGGAGACCCAGTACTTC | CASRVTLDSLETQYF
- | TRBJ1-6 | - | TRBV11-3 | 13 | TGTGCCAGCAGCTTAGACGAGGAGTCACCCCTCCACTTT | CASSLDEESPLHF
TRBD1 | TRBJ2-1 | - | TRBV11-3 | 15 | TGTGCCAGCAGCACAACGGGACAGCCTAACAATGAGCAGTTCTTC | CASSTTGQPNNEQFF
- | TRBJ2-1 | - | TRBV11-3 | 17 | TGTGCCAGCAGCTTGGGCCGGGACGTGGGACCCTACAATGAGCAGTTCTTC | CASSLGRDVGPYNEQFF
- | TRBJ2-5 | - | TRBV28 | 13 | TGTGCCAGCAGGGGGACACTCCAAGAGACCCAGTACTTC | CASRGTLQETQYF
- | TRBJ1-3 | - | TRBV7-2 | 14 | TGTGCCAGCAGCTTCCGGGACGCAGAACAGGTTATATATTTT | CASSFRDAEQVIYF